Shown below are 24 T cell receptor beta chains from a single sample sequenced in a study of CD8+ T cells in alopecia areata. Extraction and reverse transcription of RNA yielded cDNA as the sequencing template. Method: immunoSEQ multiplex PCR; TCRdb's copy keeps in-frame clones and lacks some. The data show 110,000 to 150,000 clones, with roughly 46% seen just once and roughly 0.9% held by the top ten. Sequenced material: CD4+ T cells sorted from blood, taken at week 0. These receptors came from a human donor with alopecia areata.

The chain has TRBV9 and TRBJ1-1, with 7 bases aligning to TRBD1. CDR3 size: 13 residues. The V gene end was trimmed by 7 bases and the J gene end by 0 bases; junction bases not matched to a gene: 3. The germline gives CDR1 SGDLS, CDR2 YYNGEE. This chain's CDR3 is CASSGGMNTEAFF. The CDR3 DNA sequence: TGTGCCAGCTCAGGGGGGATGAACACTGAAGCTTTCTTT.

This clone was seen only a few times. The rearrangement joins TRBV6-5 to TRBJ1-2; D unresolved. CDR3 length: 11 amino acids. V was cut by 10 bases and J by 8 bases, with 14 bases left in between. Germline loops: CDR1 MNHEY, CDR2 SVGAGI. CDR3 DNA sequence: TGTGCCACCGATGGGGTTGGAGGCTACACCTTC. It translates to CATDGVGGYTF.

V gene TRBV5-1 combines with J gene TRBJ2-7; D possibly corresponds to TRBD1 (5 bases). Germline V CDR1 and CDR2: SGHRS, YFSETQ. Trimming removed 0 bases at V and 0 bases at J, with 7 bases between. The CDR3 is 14 amino acids. This CDR3 is CASSLDRYSYEQYF. The CDR3 nucleotides are TGCGCCAGCAGCTTGGACAGGTACTCCTACGAGCAGTACTTC.

The chain employs TRBV5-1 and TRBJ2-5; D ambiguous. CDR3 length: 13 amino acids. Germline CDR1 and CDR2: SGHRS and YFSETQ. V was cut by 0 bases and J by 4 bases, with 7 bases left in between. The CDR3 DNA is TGCGCCAGCAGCTTGGTTGTGGGAGAGACCCAGTACTTC. It codes for CASSLVVGETQYF.

V gene TRBV10-3 combines with J gene TRBJ1-2; no clear D gene. The CDR3 is 12 residues long. Trimming took off 2 bases at V and 4 bases at J, with 5 bases between the two ends. Germline V CDR1 and CDR2: ENHRY, SYGVKD. The CDR3 sequence: CAISETAYGYTF. The CDR3 DNA reads as TGTGCCATCAGTGAGACAGCCTATGGCTACACCTTC.

The chain links TRBV29-1 to TRBJ2-3; D is uncertain. CDR1 and CDR2 (germline): SQVTM, ANQGSEA. CDR3 length equals 11 residues. V was trimmed by 7 bases and J by 2 bases, leaving 7 bases between them. This CDR3 is CSARYTDTQYF. In DNA form, the CDR3 reads TGCAGCGCCCGATACACAGATACGCAGTATTTT.

This chain connects TRBV14 to TRBJ1-1; no clear D gene. CDR1 is SGHDN, CDR2 FVKESK, per germline. This CDR3 is built from 15 residues. V lost 4 bases and J 5 bases, leaving 17 bases between the germline ends. The CDR3 loop is CASSLGRSVITEAFF. In DNA form, the CDR3 reads TGTGCCAGCAGCCTAGGACGGTCTGTAATAACTGAAGCTTTCTTT.

The rearrangement uses TRBV15 and TRBJ2-1; D perhaps matches TRBD2 (6 bases). This CDR3 is built from 11 residues. V was trimmed by 4 bases and J by 9 bases, leaving 7 bases between them. The V gene's germline CDR1 is LNHNV and CDR2 YYDKDF (reference sequence). The CDR3 loop reads CATSKEGEQFF. The DNA of the CDR3 is TGTGCCACCAGCAAGGAGGGTGAGCAGTTCTTC.

As for this clone: Different DNA sequences within this sample yield the same CDR3. V is TRBV9 and J is TRBJ2-1, with TRBD2 matching over 13 bases. CDR1 and CDR2 from the germline V gene are SGDLS and YYNGEE. Trimming took 4 bases from V and 9 from J; bases not matched to a gene: 7. The CDR3 has 15 amino acids. The CDR3, as DNA: TGTGCCAGCAGCCCAAGGACTAGCGGGAGTGGTGAGCAGTTCTTC. It yields the protein CASSPRTSGSGEQFF.

The chain is built from TRBV19 and TRBJ2-3, with a weak D call TRBD2 (6 bases). The CDR3 length is 12 residues. V was trimmed by 5 bases and J by 11 bases, leaving 14 bases between them. In germline, CDR1 is LNHDA, CDR2 SQIVND (reference sequence). CDR3 DNA: TGTGCCAGTAGTCGGCCGGAGGGTGGGCAGTATTTT. The encoded protein is CASSRPEGGQYF.

This clone has a handful of counts. The genes are TRBV14 and TRBJ2-1; D gene ambiguous. V dropped 0 bases and J dropped 5 bases, with 5 bases sitting between them. This CDR3 is built from 13 residues. In germline, CDR1 is SGHDN, CDR2 FVKESK. The DNA for the CDR3 is TGTGCCAGCAGCCAAGAACAGAACAATGAGCAGTTCTTC. Encoded protein: CASSQEQNNEQFF.

This clone has just a few counts. The rearrangement joins TRBV20-1 to TRBJ2-7; D not certain. The germline V and J ends were trimmed by 3 bases and 6 bases, with 6 bases remaining between them. There are 10 residues in the CDR3. Looked up from germline, CDR1 is DFQATT and CDR2 is SNEGSKA (reference sequence). Here the CDR3 DNA reads TGCAGTGCTAGGCTAGGCGAGCAGTACTTC. Its translation: CSARLGEQYF.

This rearrangement joins TRBV29-1 to TRBJ2-7; D is possibly TRBD2 (7 bases). This CDR3 spans 13 amino acids. Germline CDR1 is SQVTM and CDR2 is ANQGSEA. V shed 3 bases and J shed 4 bases, with 13 bases lying between them. CDR3 sequence (DNA): TGCAGCGTTGATCGGGGGGCCGGGTACGAGCAGTACTTC. Encoded protein: CSVDRGAGYEQYF.

This clone appeared a few times. The chain uses TRBV7-9 and TRBJ2-3; D is undetermined. The V end was cut by 6 bases, the J end by 2 bases, with 18 bases between. CDR3 length: 16 residues. CDR1 SEHNR and CDR2 FQNEAQ come from the germline V gene (reference sequence). CDR3 nucleotide sequence: TGTGCCAGCAGGCCCCCCTTGGTTCGGAACACAGATACGCAGTATTTT. Protein sequence: CASRPPLVRNTDTQYF.

The chain recombines TRBV18 with TRBJ2-7; D possibly corresponds to TRBD2 (5 bases). The CDR3 length is 13 residues. V gave up 3 bases and J gave up 5 bases, with 11 bases separating them. The V gene's germline CDR1 is KGHSH and CDR2 LQKENI. The CDR3 nucleotides read TGTGCCAGCTCACCGCCCGGGGTCAACGAGCAGTACTTC. Its protein product is CASSPPGVNEQYF.

The chain recombines TRBV5-4 with TRBJ1-5; no firm D call. The CDR3 covers 10 residues. Germline V gives CDR1 SGHNT, CDR2 YYREEE (reference sequence). The V end lost 7 bases, the J end lost 9 bases, and 8 bases lay between the germline ends. CDR3 sequence: CASSPGPQHF. The CDR3 DNA reads TGTGCCAGCTCCCCGGGGCCCCAGCATTTT.

The chain uses TRBV6-5 and TRBJ1-2; D is perhaps TRBD1 (5 bases). Germline CDR1 MNHEY, CDR2 SVGAGI. The CDR3 covers 14 residues. V gave up 0 bases and J gave up 3 bases, with 8 bases separating them. CDR3 protein: CASSYSTDYYGYTF. Here the CDR3 DNA reads TGTGCCAGCAGTTACTCGACAGACTACTATGGCTACACCTTC.

The sample holds a few counts of this clone. The chain is built from TRBV25-1 and TRBJ2-3; D is undetermined. CDR3 size: 15 residues. Germline V gene sequence: CDR1 MGHDK, CDR2 SYGVNS. V lost 5 bases to trimming and J lost 3 bases, with 15 bases between them. The CDR3 reads CASSPFRGRTDTQYF. CDR3 coding DNA: TGTGCCAGCAGTCCCTTTCGTGGCAGAACAGATACGCAGTATTTT.

The rearrangement uses TRBV7-2 and TRBJ2-2; no clear D gene. CDR1 is SGHTA, CDR2 FQGNSA, per germline. Trimming shortened V by 2 bases and J by 4 bases, and 11 bases separated the two germline ends. The length of the CDR3 is 15 residues. CDR3 DNA: TGTGCCAGCAGCTTACCACCCCCCAGCACCGGGGAGCTGTTTTTT. Translating gives CASSLPPPSTGELFF.

The gene calls are TRBV6-1 and TRBJ2-7, with D possibly being TRBD1 (5 bases). Germline values: CDR1 MNHNS, CDR2 SASEGT. The CDR3 is made up of 13 amino acids. V lost 2 bases and J lost 6, with 11 bases in between. CDR3 in amino acids: CASSEQGKGEQYF. CDR3 nucleotides: TGTGCCAGCAGTGAACAGGGTAAGGGCGAGCAGTACTTC.

The rearrangement uses TRBV19 and TRBJ1-4; no clear D gene. This CDR3 is built from 15 residues. Trimming cost V 3 bases and J 4 bases, with 12 bases left between them. Germline assignment: CDR1 LNHDA and CDR2 SQIVND (reference sequence). CDR3 bases: TGTGCCAGTAGTATCGGTGGGCAGATTAATGAAAAACTGTTTTTT. Protein sequence: CASSIGGQINEKLFF. The variable domain in full, with the rest retrieved from reference TRBV19 and TRBJ1-4, is DGGITQSPKYLFRKEGQNVTLSCEQNLNHDAMYWYRQDPGQGLRLIYYSQIVNDFQKGDIAEGYSVSREKKESFPLTVTSAQKNPTAFYLCASSIGGQINEKLFFGSGTQLSVL.

V is TRBV27 and J is TRBJ2-3; no firm D call. Trimming left V 4 bases short and J 4 bases short, with 12 bases between. Germline assignment: CDR1 MNHEY and CDR2 SMNVEV (reference sequence). This CDR3 is built from 14 residues. The DNA for the CDR3 is TGTGCCAGCAGTTCCCCTCTGGCGGCAGATACGCAGTATTTT. Protein product: CASSSPLAADTQYF.

The gene calls are TRBV18 and TRBJ2-1; TRBD2 aligns across 13 bases. The CDR3 is 16 residues long. V lost 6 bases to trimming and J lost 2 bases; unmatched junction nucleotides: 4. Germline assignment: CDR1 KGHSH and CDR2 LQKENI. The CDR3 DNA follows: TGTGCCAGCTCGATGGGACTAGCGGGAACCTACAATGAGCAGTTCTTC. Its protein product is CASSMGLAGTYNEQFF.

This chain connects TRBV7-6 to TRBJ2-7; maybe TRBD2 (6 bases). Trimming removed 5 bases from V and 0 bases from J, with 14 bases in between. The length of the CDR3 is 15 residues. Germline lookup yields CDR1 SGHVS and CDR2 FNYEAQ. CDR3 region: CASSPGVAASYEQYF. The CDR3 DNA follows: TGTGCCAGCAGCCCCGGAGTAGCGGCCTCCTACGAGCAGTACTTC.